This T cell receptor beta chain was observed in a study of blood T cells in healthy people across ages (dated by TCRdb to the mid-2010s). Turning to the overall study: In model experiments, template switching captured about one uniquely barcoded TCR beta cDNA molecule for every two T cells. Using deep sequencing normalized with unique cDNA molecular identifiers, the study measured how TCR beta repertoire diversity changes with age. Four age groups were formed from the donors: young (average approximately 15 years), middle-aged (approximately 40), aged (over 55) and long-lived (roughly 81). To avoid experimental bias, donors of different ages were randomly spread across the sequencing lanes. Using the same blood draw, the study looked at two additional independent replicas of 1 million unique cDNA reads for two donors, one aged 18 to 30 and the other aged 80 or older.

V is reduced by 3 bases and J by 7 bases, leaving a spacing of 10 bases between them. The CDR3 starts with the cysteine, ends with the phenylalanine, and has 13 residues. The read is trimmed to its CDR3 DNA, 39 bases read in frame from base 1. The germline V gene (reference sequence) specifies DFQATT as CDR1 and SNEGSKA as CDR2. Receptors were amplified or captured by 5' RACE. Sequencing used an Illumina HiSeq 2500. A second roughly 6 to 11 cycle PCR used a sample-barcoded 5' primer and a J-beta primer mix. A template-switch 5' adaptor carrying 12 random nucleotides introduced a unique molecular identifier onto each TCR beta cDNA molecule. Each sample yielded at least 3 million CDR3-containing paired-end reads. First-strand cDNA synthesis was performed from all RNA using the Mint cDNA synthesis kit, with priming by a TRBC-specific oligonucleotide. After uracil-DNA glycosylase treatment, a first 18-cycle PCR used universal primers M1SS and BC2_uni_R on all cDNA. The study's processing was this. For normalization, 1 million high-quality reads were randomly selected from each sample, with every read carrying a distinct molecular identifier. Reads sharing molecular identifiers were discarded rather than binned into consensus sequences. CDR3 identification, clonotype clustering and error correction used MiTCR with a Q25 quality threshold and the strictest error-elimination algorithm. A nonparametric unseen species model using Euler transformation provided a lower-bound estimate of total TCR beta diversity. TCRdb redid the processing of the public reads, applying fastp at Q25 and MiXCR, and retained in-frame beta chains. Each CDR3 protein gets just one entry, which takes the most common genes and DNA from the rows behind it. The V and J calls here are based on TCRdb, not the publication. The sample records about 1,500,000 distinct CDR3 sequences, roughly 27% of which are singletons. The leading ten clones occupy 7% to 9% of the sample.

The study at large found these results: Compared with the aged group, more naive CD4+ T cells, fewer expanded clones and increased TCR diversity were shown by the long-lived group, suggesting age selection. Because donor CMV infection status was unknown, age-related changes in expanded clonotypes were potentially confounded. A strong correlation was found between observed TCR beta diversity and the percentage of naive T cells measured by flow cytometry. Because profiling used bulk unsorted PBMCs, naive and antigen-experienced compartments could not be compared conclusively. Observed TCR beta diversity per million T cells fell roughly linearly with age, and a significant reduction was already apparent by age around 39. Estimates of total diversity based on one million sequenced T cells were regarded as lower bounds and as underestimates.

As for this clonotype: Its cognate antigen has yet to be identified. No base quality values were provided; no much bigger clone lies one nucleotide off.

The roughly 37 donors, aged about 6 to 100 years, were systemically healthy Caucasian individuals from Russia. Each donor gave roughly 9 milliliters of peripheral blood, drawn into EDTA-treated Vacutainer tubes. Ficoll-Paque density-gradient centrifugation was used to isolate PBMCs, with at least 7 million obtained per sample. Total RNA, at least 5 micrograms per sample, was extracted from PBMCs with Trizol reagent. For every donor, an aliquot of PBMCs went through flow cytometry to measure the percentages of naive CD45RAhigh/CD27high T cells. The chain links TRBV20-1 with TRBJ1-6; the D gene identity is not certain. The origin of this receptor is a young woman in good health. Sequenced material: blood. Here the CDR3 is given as CSARETSNSPLHF. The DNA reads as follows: TGCAGTGCTAGGGAGACCTCCAATTCACCCCTCCACTTT.